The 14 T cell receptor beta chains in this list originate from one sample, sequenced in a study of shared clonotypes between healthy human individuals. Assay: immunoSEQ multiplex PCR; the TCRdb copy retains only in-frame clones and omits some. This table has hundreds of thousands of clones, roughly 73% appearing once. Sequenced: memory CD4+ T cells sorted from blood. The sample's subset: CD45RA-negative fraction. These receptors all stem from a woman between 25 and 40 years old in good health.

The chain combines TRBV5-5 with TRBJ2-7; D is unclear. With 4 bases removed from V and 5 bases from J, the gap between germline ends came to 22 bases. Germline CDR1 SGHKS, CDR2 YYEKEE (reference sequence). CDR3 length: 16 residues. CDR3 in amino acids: CASSLQSAGVGHEQYF. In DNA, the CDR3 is TGTGCCAGCAGCCTACAGAGTGCTGGAGTCGGCCACGAGCAGTACTTC.

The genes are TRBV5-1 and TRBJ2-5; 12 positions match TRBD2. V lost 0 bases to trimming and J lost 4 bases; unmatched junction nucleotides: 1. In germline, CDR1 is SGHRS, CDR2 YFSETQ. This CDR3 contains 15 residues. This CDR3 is CASSLALAGGETQYF. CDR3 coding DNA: TGCGCCAGCAGCTTGGCACTAGCGGGGGGAGAGACCCAGTACTTC.

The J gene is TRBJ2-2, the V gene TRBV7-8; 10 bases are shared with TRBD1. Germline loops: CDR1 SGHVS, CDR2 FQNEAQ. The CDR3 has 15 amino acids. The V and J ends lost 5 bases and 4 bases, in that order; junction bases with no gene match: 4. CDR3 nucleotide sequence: TGTGCCAGCAGCGCGGGACAGGGGCTCACCGGGGAGCTGTTTTTT. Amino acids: CASSAGQGLTGELFF.

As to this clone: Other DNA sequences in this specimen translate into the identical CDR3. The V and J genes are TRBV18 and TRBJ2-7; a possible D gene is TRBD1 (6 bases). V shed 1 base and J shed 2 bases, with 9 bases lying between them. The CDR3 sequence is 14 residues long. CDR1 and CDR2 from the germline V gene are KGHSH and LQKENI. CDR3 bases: TGTGCCAGCTCACCACGGCAGGGGACCTACGAGCAGTACTTC. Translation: CASSPRQGTYEQYF. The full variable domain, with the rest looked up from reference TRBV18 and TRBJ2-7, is NAGVMQNPRHLVRRRGQEARLRCSPMKGHSHVYWYRQLPEEGLKFMVYLQKENIIDESGMPKERFSAEFPKEGPSILRIQQVVRGDSAAYFCASSPRQGTYEQYFGPGTRLTVT.

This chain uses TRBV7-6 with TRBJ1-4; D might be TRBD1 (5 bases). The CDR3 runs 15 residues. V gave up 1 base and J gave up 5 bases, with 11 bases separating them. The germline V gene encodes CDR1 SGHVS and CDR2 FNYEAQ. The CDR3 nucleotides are TGTGCCAGCAGCTTAGTGGGACGCTCCAATGAAAAACTGTTTTTT. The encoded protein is CASSLVGRSNEKLFF.

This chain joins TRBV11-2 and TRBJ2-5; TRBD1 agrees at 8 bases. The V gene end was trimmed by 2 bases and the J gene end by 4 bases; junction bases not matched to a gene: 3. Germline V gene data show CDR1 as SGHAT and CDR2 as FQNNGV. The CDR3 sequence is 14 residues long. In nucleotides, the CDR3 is TGTGCCAGCAGCTTAACCAGGGGGCGAGAGACCCAGTACTTC. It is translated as CASSLTRGRETQYF. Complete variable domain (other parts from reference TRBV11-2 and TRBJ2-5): EAGVAQSPRYKIIEKRQSVAFWCNPISGHATLYWYQQILGQGPKLLIQFQNNGVVDDSQLPKDRFSAERLKGVDSTLKIQPAKLEDSAVYLCASSLTRGRETQYFGPGTRLLVL.

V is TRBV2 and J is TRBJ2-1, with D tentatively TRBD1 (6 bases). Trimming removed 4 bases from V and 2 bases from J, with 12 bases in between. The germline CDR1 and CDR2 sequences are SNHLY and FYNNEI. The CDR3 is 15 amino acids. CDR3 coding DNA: TGTGCCAGCAGTGCGTCTAGGGGGACCTACAATGAGCAGTTCTTC. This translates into CASSASRGTYNEQFF.

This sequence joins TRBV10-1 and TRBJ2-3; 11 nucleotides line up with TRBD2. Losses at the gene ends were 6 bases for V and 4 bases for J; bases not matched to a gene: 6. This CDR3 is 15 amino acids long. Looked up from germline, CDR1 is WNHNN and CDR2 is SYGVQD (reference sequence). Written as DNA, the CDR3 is TGCGCCAGCAGCCCCGCTAGCGGGGGGCCAGATACGCAGTATTTT. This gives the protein CASSPASGGPDTQYF.

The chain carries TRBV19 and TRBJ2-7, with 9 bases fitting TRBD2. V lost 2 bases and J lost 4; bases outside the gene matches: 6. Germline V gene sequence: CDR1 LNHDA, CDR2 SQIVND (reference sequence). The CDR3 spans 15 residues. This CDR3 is CASSILWTSEYEQYF. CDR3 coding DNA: TGTGCCAGTAGTATACTGTGGACTAGCGAGTACGAGCAGTACTTC.

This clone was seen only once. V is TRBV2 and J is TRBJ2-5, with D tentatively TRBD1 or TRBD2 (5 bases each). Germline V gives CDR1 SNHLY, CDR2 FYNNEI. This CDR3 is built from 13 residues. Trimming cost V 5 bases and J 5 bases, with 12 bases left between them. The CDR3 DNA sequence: TGTGCCAGCAGTAGAAACAGGAGGGAGACCCAGTACTTC. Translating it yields CASSRNRRETQYF. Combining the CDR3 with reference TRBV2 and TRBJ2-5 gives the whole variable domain EPEVTQTPSHQVTQMGQEVILRCVPISNHLYFYWYRQILGQKVEFLVSFYNNEISEKSEIFDDQFSVERPDGSNFTLKIRSTKLEDSAMYFCASSRNRRETQYFGPGTRLLVL.

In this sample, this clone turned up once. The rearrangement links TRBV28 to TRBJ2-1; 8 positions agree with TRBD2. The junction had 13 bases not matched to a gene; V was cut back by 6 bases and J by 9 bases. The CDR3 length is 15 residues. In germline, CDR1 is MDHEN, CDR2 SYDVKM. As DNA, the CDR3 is TGTGCCAGCAGCCCCGGGGGGGGAGCGCGGAGTGAGCAGTTCTTC. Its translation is CASSPGGGARSEQFF.

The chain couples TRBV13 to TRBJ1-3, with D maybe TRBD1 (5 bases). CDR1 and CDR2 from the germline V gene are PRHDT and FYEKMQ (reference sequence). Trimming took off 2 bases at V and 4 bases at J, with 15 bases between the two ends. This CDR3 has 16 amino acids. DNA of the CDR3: TGTGCCAGCAGCTTAAGGGGAGGGATGAGGGGAAACACCATATATTTT. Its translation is CASSLRGGMRGNTIYF.

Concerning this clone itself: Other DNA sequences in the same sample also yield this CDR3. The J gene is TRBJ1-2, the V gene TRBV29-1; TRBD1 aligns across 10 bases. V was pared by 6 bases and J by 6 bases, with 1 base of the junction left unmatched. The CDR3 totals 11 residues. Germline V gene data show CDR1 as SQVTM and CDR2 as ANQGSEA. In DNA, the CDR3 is TGCAGCGTCGGACAGGGGGATGGCTACACCTTC. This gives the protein CSVGQGDGYTF.

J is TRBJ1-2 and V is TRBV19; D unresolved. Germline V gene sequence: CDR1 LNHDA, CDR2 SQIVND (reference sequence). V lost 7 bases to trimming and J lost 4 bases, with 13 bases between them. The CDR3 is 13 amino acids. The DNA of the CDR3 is TGTGCCAGTAAGGCCGGGCCCTCCTATGGCTACACCTTC. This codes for CASKAGPSYGYTF.